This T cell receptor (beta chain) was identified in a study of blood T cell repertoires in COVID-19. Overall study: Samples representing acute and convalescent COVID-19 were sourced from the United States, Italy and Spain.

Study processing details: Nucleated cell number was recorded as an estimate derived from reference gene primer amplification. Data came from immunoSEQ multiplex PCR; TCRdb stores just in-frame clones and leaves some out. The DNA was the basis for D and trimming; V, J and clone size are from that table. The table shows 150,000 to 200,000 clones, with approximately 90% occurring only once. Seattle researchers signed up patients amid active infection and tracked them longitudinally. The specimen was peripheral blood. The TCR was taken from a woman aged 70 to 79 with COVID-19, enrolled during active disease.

CDR3 nucleotides: TGTGCCAGTAGTATGGACAATTGGGTGAATTCACCCCTCCACTTT. This translates into CASSMDNWVNSPLHF. The chain uses TRBV19 and TRBJ1-6; a weak D match, TRBD1 (5 bases). Germline-derived CDR1 and CDR2 are LNHDA and SQIVND (reference sequence). V was cut by 3 bases and J by 7 bases, with 13 bases left in between. The CDR3 totals 15 residues.